The clone carrying this TCR beta chain came up once. Germline CDR1 GTSNPN, CDR2 SVGIG (reference sequence). CDR3 length: 15 amino acids. Trimming took 2 bases from V and 4 from J, leaving 17 bases between them. The data are from a study of T cell changes during pregnancy in multiple sclerosis. Measured with immunoSEQ multiplex PCR; TCRdb has only the in-frame clones, and not every one. The data show tens of thousands of clones, just over 90% seen once. J is TRBJ2-5 and V is TRBV30; weak D call: TRBD2 (6 bases). Sequencing used peripheral blood, obtained in the second trimester of pregnancy. The source of this sequence is a female donor in good health, enrolled as a control in a pregnancy study. The CDR3, as DNA: TGTGCCTGGAGTCGGGGACCCCCCGGGGGAGAGACCCAGTACTTC. Translation gives CAWSRGPPGGETQYF. The variable domain in full, completed from reference TRBV30 and TRBJ2-5, reads SQTIHQWPATLVQPVGSPLSLECTVEGTSNPNLYWYRQAAGRGLQLLFYSVGIGQISSEVPQNLSASRPQDRQFILSSKKLLLSDSGFYLCAWSRGPPGGETQYFGPGTRLLVL.